The clone carrying this T cell receptor (gamma chain) was found a few times. Other DNA sequences in the same sample also yield this CDR3. Germline trimming cut 5 bases from V and 7 bases from J; bases unmatched to any gene: 5. Germline V gives CDR1 GITISATS, CDR2 ISYDGTV (reference sequence). CDR3 size: 15 residues. TCRdb used CATT to re-call clones from the RT-PCR reads. The data contain about 3,600 gamma-chain clones, over 4% of them singletons. The data are from a study of gamma-delta T cells after stem cell transplantation. This chain joins TRGV9 and TRGJP. The sample consisted of gamma-delta T cells. This receptor was obtained from a human donor. It is not recorded whose cells these are; they may come from a transplant donor. The DNA for the CDR3 is TGTGCCTTGTGGGGAGGGGAGTTGGGCAAAAAAATCAAGGTATTT. Its translation is CALWGGELGKKIKVF.